This T cell receptor beta chain was sequenced in a study of patients and donors after allogeneic stem cell transplantation. Germline-derived CDR1 and CDR2 are DFQATT and SNEGSKA (reference sequence). Trimming removed 0 bases at V and 2 bases at J, with 13 bases between. CDR3 length: 15 residues. TCRdb called the RT-PCR reads again in MiXCR, with one record for every CDR3 protein. The table includes 190,000 or so distinct CDR3 sequences, less than 50% detected once. This clonotype originated in a human donor who was either an allogeneic HSCT recipient or a stem cell or donor lymphocyte infusion donor (not recorded which). It is not recorded whose cells these are; they may come from a transplant donor. The chain combines TRBV20-1 with TRBJ1-1; unclear D gene. The specimen was blood, either unsorted or a sorted T cell fraction (not recorded which). The CDR3 protein is CSARDPNGINTEAFF. CDR3 coding DNA: TGCAGTGCTAGAGATCCTAACGGGATTAACACTGAAGCTTTCTTT.